This TCR beta chain emerged from a study of T cells after posttransplantation cyclophosphamide (dated by TCRdb to the mid-2010s). Regarding the complete study: T cell repertoire reconstitution was tracked by TRB sequencing after myeloablative bone marrow transplantation in which posttransplantation cyclophosphamide was used as GVHD prophylaxis. Blood from all 34 PTCy patients with 1-year posttransplant specimens was subjected to TRB sequencing. TRA and TRB clonality were tightly correlated in 9 samples, so subsequent TCR analyses focused on TRB only. In 3 patients, TRB sequencing was also performed on up to 3 more blood samples taken 2 to 5.2 years after transplant, and in several patients, pretransplant blood was also TRB-sequenced. Antigen receptor sequencing was done on samples from roughly 35 PTCy-treated patients and from roughly 17 related bone marrow donors of those patients. Public TRB sequences were searched against a database of over 3,600 sequences associated with responses to pathogens, tumor antigens, self-antigens and alloantigens.

Regarding this clone: Which antigen it targets is not known. Per-base qualities were not stored, and no clone one base away is much larger.

Genomic DNA was used for TRB sequencing, which was performed with the immunoSEQ assay at survey resolution or with the hsTCRB kit. Concerning the study's data processing: The immunoSEQ software was used for initial read processing, and the LymphoSeq R package was used for repertoire analyses. Clonality was computed as 1 minus normalized Shannon entropy, and a Gini coefficient was also calculated for each TRB dataset. Phenotypes of unsorted samples were inferred by mapping TRB sequences from sorted subsets of the recipient or donor onto the same recipient's unsorted samples. Sourced from immuneACCESS, this table was stored by TCRdb with only in-frame sequences that have V and J called. A share of the clones is absent; for the studies checked, an unresolved V gene accounts for under half, and the remainder has no known explanation. V, J and clone size are taken as reported in that table, and D and trimming were inferred from the DNA itself. A total of some 20,000 clones appear in this sample, 97% of them only once. The ten largest clonotypes hold over 0.1% of the sample.

Viable CD3+CD4+ or CD3+CD8+ cells that were CCR7+CD45RA+CD45RO-CD95-CD27+CD28+ were classified as naive T cells. Related bone marrow donors provided peripheral blood samples on the day of marrow donation. Peripheral blood and bone marrow mononuclear cells were isolated by Ficoll-Hypaque density centrifugation and cryopreserved. FACS on a FACSAria II was used to sort CD4+ and CD8+ T cells, including the naive and memory subsets. What the study reported, not specific to this receptor: The TRB repertoires of T cells infiltrating skin or the GI tract showed only limited overlap with the TRB repertoires found in blood. Across the 35 to 45 patients, TRB clonality was highly associated with recipient CMV seropositivity and CMV reactivation, and diversity with PTCy was similar to that in the CNI/methotrexate controls. At 1-2 months, donor-recipient similarity was low but rose over the first year, and the later blood repertoires were often dominated by donor CD8+ memory clones.

The sample consisted of naive CD4+ T cells sorted from PBMCs. The sequence was collected from a man between 45 and 60 years old in good health, CMV-negative, and a related stem cell transplant donor.

CDR3 reads: CASSQGRDHYPYEQYF. The DNA sequence is given as TGTGCCAGCAGCCAAGGGAGGGACCATTATCCCTACGAGCAGTACTTC. The chain is made from TRBV14 and TRBJ2-7, with a tentative D gene TRBD2 over 6 matching bases. The CDR3 measures 16 amino acids from cysteine to phenylalanine. Just the 48-base CDR3 DNA is kept, in frame starting at base 1. Per the germline V gene, SGHDN is the CDR1 and FVKESK is the CDR2. The germline ends are 15 bases apart after V is trimmed by 1 base and J by 2 bases. Supplemented by the reference TRBV14 and TRBJ2-7 proteins around the CDR3, the complete variable domain is EAGVTQFPSHSVIEKGQTVTLRCDPISGHDNLYWYRRVMGKEIKFLLHFVKESKQDESGMPNNRFLAERTGGTYSTLKVQPAELEDSGVYFCASSQGRDHYPYEQYFGPGTRLTVT.